The 30 T cell receptor beta chains given below trace back to one sample, sequenced in a study of blood T cells in healthy people across ages. Primed by a sample-barcoded 5' primer and a J-beta primer mix, a second PCR proceeded for roughly 6 to 12 cycles. TCRdb ran MiXCR on the 5' RACE reads and lists one entry per CDR3 protein. This table has around 1,000,000 distinct CDR3 sequences, under 40% appearing once. The sequencing input was blood. These receptors all come from a man aged 18 to 35 in good health.

This clonotype has more than one count but fewer than ten. This chain connects TRBV2 to TRBJ1-6, with D unclear. The CDR3 has 15 residues. Trimming took 3 bases from V and 6 from J, leaving 12 bases between them. The germline V gene encodes CDR1 SNHLY and CDR2 FYNNEI. CDR3 coding DNA: TGTGCCAGCAGTGATACGGGGAGTCCTAATTCACCCCTCCACTTT. This translates into CASSDTGSPNSPLHF.

The CDR3 here is CASSPSTGTEEETQYF. CDR3 in DNA: TGTGCCAGCAGTCCCTCGACCGGGACCGAGGAAGAGACCCAGTACTTC. V and J are TRBV6-6 and TRBJ2-5; D is tentatively TRBD1 or TRBD2 (5 bases each). This CDR3 is 16 amino acids long. Germline V gene sequence: CDR1 MNHNY, CDR2 SVGAGI (reference sequence). The V gene lost 5 bases and the J gene lost 3 bases, with 19 bases spanning the gap.

The gene calls are TRBV7-9 and TRBJ1-4, with 7 bases matching TRBD1. The CDR3 is 18 residues long. With 1 base clipped from V and 4 bases from J, the junction kept 12 bases outside the gene matches. Germline loops: CDR1 SEHNR, CDR2 FQNEAQ (reference sequence). CDR3 loop: CASSLGKVGDSLNEKLFF. The DNA for the CDR3 is TGTGCCAGCAGCTTAGGGAAGGTGGGGGACAGCCTTAATGAAAAACTGTTTTTT.

In its sample, this clonotype was seen a few times. V usage is TRBV5-6 and J usage is TRBJ2-3; the D gene is possibly TRBD1 (5 bases). Germline CDR1 and CDR2: SGHDT and YYEEEE. This CDR3 region has 15 residues. V lost 2 bases and J lost 4, with 14 bases in between. The chain's CDR3 is CASSLWAGKSDTQYF. The CDR3 nucleotides are TGTGCCAGCAGCTTATGGGCAGGGAAGTCAGATACGCAGTATTTT. The variable domain in full, completed from reference TRBV5-6 and TRBJ2-3, reads DAGVTQSPTHLIKTRGQQVTLRCSPKSGHDTVSWYQQALGQGPQFIFQYYEEEERQRGNFPDRFSGHQFPNYSSELNVNALLLGDSALYLCASSLWAGKSDTQYFGPGTRLTVL.

V and J are TRBV7-2 and TRBJ2-5; no firm D call. CDR1 SGHTA and CDR2 FQGNSA come from the germline V gene. The ends were cut back, 4 bases at V and 4 bases at J, with 10 bases in the middle. This CDR3 is built from 13 residues. In DNA form, the CDR3 reads TGTGCCAGCAGCTCTTTGCTCGGAGAGACCCAGTACTTC. Amino acid sequence: CASSSLLGETQYF.

The chain's CDR3 is CSARDRRLSTDTQYF. CDR3 nucleotide sequence: TGCAGTGCTAGAGACAGGAGACTTAGCACAGATACGCAGTATTTT. The chain couples TRBV20-1 to TRBJ2-3; no clear D. The CDR3 has 15 amino acids. Per germline, CDR1 DFQATT and CDR2 SNEGSKA (reference sequence). V lost 0 bases, J lost 0 bases, and 10 bases lay in between.

This clonotype has just a few counts. This sequence joins TRBV28 and TRBJ1-5; 9 nucleotides line up with TRBD1. The V gene end was trimmed by 3 bases and the J gene end by 6 bases; junction bases not matched to a gene: 6. Germline V gene data show CDR1 as MDHEN and CDR2 as SYDVKM. This CDR3 has 15 amino acids. Written as DNA, the CDR3 is TGTGCCAGCAGTTTCCTGACAGGGGGATTTCAGCCCCAGCATTTT. Translated, it gives CASSFLTGGFQPQHF.

V is TRBV2 and J is TRBJ2-2; TRBD2 matches 10 bases. V lost 7 bases, J lost 1 base, and 3 bases stayed unmatched. CDR1 and CDR2 (germline): SNHLY, FYNNEI. The CDR3 runs to 15 residues. The CDR3 DNA is TGTGCCAGCAAAGGACTAGCGGTGAACACCGGGGAGCTGTTTTTT. This codes for CASKGLAVNTGELFF. The whole variable domain, filled in from reference TRBV2 and TRBJ2-2, reads EPEVTQTPSHQVTQMGQEVILRCVPISNHLYFYWYRQILGQKVEFLVSFYNNEISEKSEIFDDQFSVERPDGSNFTLKIRSTKLEDSAMYFCASKGLAVNTGELFFGEGSRLTVL.

Only a few counts were recorded for this clonotype. The V and J genes are TRBV7-9 and TRBJ2-3, with D perhaps TRBD2 (6 bases). The germline gives CDR1 SEHNR, CDR2 FQNEAQ (reference sequence). This CDR3 comprises 17 residues. Trimming took off 5 bases at V and 3 bases at J, with 21 bases between the two ends. CDR3 loop: CASSPLKTSRITDTQYF. The CDR3, as DNA: TGTGCCAGCAGCCCCCTGAAGACTAGTAGAATAACAGATACGCAGTATTTT.

Only one count was recorded for this clonotype. The rearrangement joins TRBV12-3 or TRBV12-4 to TRBJ1-2; the D gene is possibly TRBD1 (6 bases). Trimming removed 1 base from V and 8 bases from J, with 14 bases in between. The CDR3 spans 14 residues. The CDR3 loop is CASSLGLVRGGYTF. The CDR3 DNA reads as TGTGCCAGCAGTTTAGGGCTTGTCAGGGGAGGCTACACCTTC.

Worth noting for this clonotype: Germline and junction disagree at one end, which may indicate a read error. The chain links TRBV5-1 to TRBJ1-1; D remains unclear. The CDR3 is 14 residues long. CDR1 SGHRS and CDR2 YFSETQ come from the germline V gene. In nucleotides, the CDR3 is TGCGCCAGCAGCTTAGACCAGATGAACACTGAACCTTTCTTT. Its translation: CASSLDQMNTEPFF.

The CDR3 protein is CASSLSRVSYEQYF. The DNA for the CDR3 is TGCGCCAGCAGCCTTTCCCGGGTATCCTACGAGCAGTACTTC. This chain links TRBV4-3 with TRBJ2-7; D unresolved. The CDR3 length is 14 residues. Germline V lookup: CDR1 LGHNA, CDR2 YSLEER. V was pared by 4 bases and J by 1 base, with 11 bases between.

This clonotype came up a few times. V and J are TRBV4-3 and TRBJ1-4; 7 bases match TRBD1. Germline assignment: CDR1 LGHNA and CDR2 YSLEER. V lost 0 bases and J lost 0; bases outside the gene matches: 13. This CDR3 spans 20 amino acids. CDR3 protein: CASSQDIGGQEHSTNEKLFF. The CDR3 DNA reads as TGCGCCAGCAGCCAAGATATCGGAGGACAGGAACATTCAACTAATGAAAAACTGTTTTTT.

This chain joins TRBV7-2 and TRBJ1-5; D ambiguous. The CDR3 loop spans 13 amino acids. Trimming shortened V by 8 bases and J by 6 bases, and 14 bases separated the two germline ends. The germline gives CDR1 SGHTA, CDR2 FQGNSA. The CDR3 DNA reads as TGTGCCAGCGCCTTCGAACGGGCTCAGCCCCAGCATTTT. Residues: CASAFERAQPQHF.

The chain recombines TRBV10-3 with TRBJ1-1; D not resolved. The CDR3 is 16 amino acids. Trimming stripped 0 bases from V and 1 base from J, with 12 bases between. Looked up from germline, CDR1 is ENHRY and CDR2 is SYGVKD. CDR3 residues: CAISESREGWNTEAFF. The CDR3 region has the DNA TGTGCCATCAGTGAGTCGAGGGAGGGCTGGAACACTGAAGCTTTCTTT.

As for this clonotype: Mismatch with germline at one junction end may stem from a read error. The rearrangement joins TRBV24-1 to TRBJ1-5; D remains unclear. Germline V CDR1 and CDR2: KGHDR, SFDVKD. The CDR3 totals 14 residues. CDR3 nucleotides: TGTGCTACCAGTGAACCCCCAAGCAATCAGCCCCAGCATTTT. Its protein is CATSEPPSNQPQHF.

The V gene is TRBV9, the J gene TRBJ1-5; TRBD1 might be the D (5 bases). This CDR3 has 16 amino acids. From germline, CDR1 is SGDLS and CDR2 YYNGEE. The ends were cut back, 0 bases at V and 5 bases at J, with 15 bases in the middle. In nucleotides, the CDR3 is TGTGCCAGCAGCGTAGGAGGGCCAGGGAGTCATCAGCCCCAGCATTTT. It yields the protein CASSVGGPGSHQPQHF. Full variable domain (remainder filled in from reference TRBV9 and TRBJ1-5): DSGVTQTPKHLITATGQRVTLRCSPRSGDLSVYWYQQSLDQGLQFLIQYYNGEERAKGNILERFSAQQFPDLHSELNLSSLELGDSALYFCASSVGGPGSHQPQHFGDGTRLSIL.

This clonotype was counted at least ten times. The chain combines TRBV6-6 with TRBJ1-2; D is undetermined. V lost 0 bases, J lost 4 bases, and 6 bases lay in between. CDR1 and CDR2 from the germline V gene are MNHNY and SVGAGI (reference sequence). The CDR3 has 13 amino acids. The CDR3 nucleotides read TGTGCCAGCAGTTACTCGGCCGGCTATGGCTACACCTTC. Protein: CASSYSAGYGYTF.

The rearrangement uses TRBV9 and TRBJ2-1; D gene ambiguous. The end of the DNA is better explained by TRBJ2-7, so the J call may be wrong. Germline CDR1 and CDR2: SGDLS and YYNGEE. The CDR3 has 16 residues. The CDR3 DNA reads TGTGCCAGCAGCGTAGGGTCACCTCACTCCTACAATGAGCAGTACTTC. Its protein product is CASSVGSPHSYNEQYF.

This clonotype was seen a few times. The chain has TRBV28 and TRBJ1-2, with D maybe TRBD1 (5 bases). Trimming left V 5 bases short and J 4 bases short, with 14 bases between. The length of the CDR3 is 14 residues. Germline V lookup: CDR1 MDHEN, CDR2 SYDVKM. The chain's CDR3 is CASSLRQTFYGYTF. Written as DNA, the CDR3 is TGTGCCAGCAGTCTCCGACAGACCTTCTATGGCTACACCTTC.

The chain links TRBV5-4 to TRBJ1-2; perhaps TRBD1 as D (6 bases). Per the germline V gene, CDR1 is SGHNT and CDR2 is YYREEE (reference sequence). The CDR3 loop spans 13 amino acids. The V end lost 4 bases, the J end lost 5 bases, and 12 bases lay between the germline ends. This CDR3 reads CASSVKGVYGYTF. CDR3 nucleotide sequence: TGTGCCAGCAGCGTGAAGGGGGTGTATGGCTACACCTTC.

The chain joins TRBV6-1 to TRBJ1-4; D not certain. Germline V gene lookup returns CDR1 MNHNS and CDR2 SASEGT. CDR3 length: 21 amino acids. The ends were cut back, 4 bases at V and 6 bases at J, with 33 bases in the middle. This CDR3 reads CASSARWTNFVSSQEDEKLFF. The DNA of the CDR3 is TGTGCCAGCAGTGCCCGGTGGACGAATTTCGTTTCATCCCAGGAGGATGAAAAACTGTTTTTT.

This chain links TRBV12-3 or TRBV12-4 with TRBJ1-5; weak D call: TRBD1 (6 bases). V was clipped by 6 bases and J by 3 bases, with 21 bases between them. The CDR3 has 17 residues. The CDR3 DNA reads as TGTGCCAGCAGCCCAGGGGAGGCCGCCTATCTCAATCAGCCCCAGCATTTT. Translating it yields CASSPGEAAYLNQPQHF.

This chain joins TRBV11-2 and TRBJ1-1; D is unresolved. Trimming removed 3 bases at V and 4 bases at J, with 12 bases between. Germline CDR1 reads SGHAT; CDR2 reads FQNNGV. The CDR3 sequence is 14 residues long. CDR3 sequence (DNA): TGTGCCAGCAGCTTCGCCCCGCGGGGCACTGAAGCTTTCTTT. This translates into CASSFAPRGTEAFF.

The J gene is TRBJ2-3, the V gene TRBV5-1; D tentatively fits TRBD1 or TRBD2 (5 bases each). The V gene's germline CDR1 is SGHRS and CDR2 YFSETQ. The CDR3 contains 17 residues. V shed 2 bases and J shed 3 bases, with 19 bases lying between them. The CDR3: CASSFSVRTPGTDTQYF. DNA of the CDR3: TGCGCCAGCAGCTTTAGCGTTCGGACACCAGGTACAGATACGCAGTATTTT.

This clonotype was seen a handful of times. The rearrangement links TRBV7-9 to TRBJ2-5, with D unclear. Germline V gives CDR1 SEHNR, CDR2 FQNEAQ (reference sequence). This CDR3 comprises 14 residues. The V end lost 5 bases, the J end lost 4 bases, and 14 bases lay between the germline ends. CDR3 sequence (DNA): TGTGCCAGCAGCCCCAGGTCGAGAAGAGAGACCCAGTACTTC. Translation: CASSPRSRRETQYF.

The rearrangement joins TRBV20-1 to TRBJ2-1; D gene ambiguous. The end of the DNA fits TRBJ2-7 better, so the J call may be wrong. Per the germline V gene, CDR1 is DFQATT and CDR2 is SNEGSKA (reference sequence). This CDR3 is built from 11 residues. The CDR3 here is CSARLYNEQYF. The CDR3, as DNA: TGCAGTGCTAGACTCTACAATGAGCAGTACTTC.

The CDR3 bases are TGTGCCAGCAGCTCGGGACTAGGAATTACAGATACGCAGTATTTT. It specifies CASSSGLGITDTQYF. The chain joins TRBV7-3 to TRBJ2-3; 8 bases line up with TRBD2. With V trimmed by 4 bases and J by 3 bases, 6 bases remained unmatched. The CDR3 length is 15 residues. The germline gives CDR1 SGHTA, CDR2 FQGTGA.

The rearrangement joins TRBV27 to TRBJ1-5; TRBD1 aligns across 9 bases. The CDR3 length is 14 residues. Germline lookup yields CDR1 MNHEY and CDR2 SMNVEV (reference sequence). Trimming removed 4 bases from V and 6 bases from J; junction bases left unmatched: 4. The CDR3 is CASSSQQGAQPQHF. Here the CDR3 DNA reads TGTGCCAGCAGTTCCCAACAGGGGGCTCAGCCCCAGCATTTT.

The chain is built from TRBV5-1 and TRBJ2-5; 9 nucleotides line up with TRBD2. The CDR3 extends over 15 amino acids. Per the germline V gene, CDR1 is SGHRS and CDR2 is YFSETQ. V lost 3 bases, J lost 11 bases, and 14 bases stayed unmatched. The DNA of the CDR3 is TGCGCCAGCAGCTCAACCGGGACTAGCACCAATGAGCAGTACTTC. Translated: CASSSTGTSTNEQYF.